This T cell receptor beta chain was sequenced in a study of blood T cells in healthy people across ages. Study results and limitations: Unknown CMV status may confound age-related changes in expanded clones.

Alongside a J-beta primer mix, a sample-barcoded 5' primer served in a second PCR lasting about 6 to 11 cycles. TCRdb passed the 5' RACE reads through MiXCR, listing each CDR3 protein once. Of roughly 1 million distinct CDR3 sequences listed, about 23% are singletons. To note about this clonotype: What it binds is unknown.

Donor samples were obtained from healthy Caucasian individuals from Russia, aged about 6 to 95. The CDR3 covers 15 residues. Per the germline V gene, CDR1 is LGHNA and CDR2 is YSLEER. The V gene end was trimmed by 2 bases and the J gene end by 6 bases; junction bases not matched to a gene: 4. Separately, the same data were catalogued under a study of T cells of mothers and their children. That source notes: Every mother supplied over 8 million TCR beta CDR3 reads and every child approximately 2.8 million.

Sequenced input: blood. The source is a girl under 10 years old in good health. This chain joins TRBV4-3 and TRBJ1-4, with 9 bases matching TRBD1. CDR3 DNA sequence: TGCGCCAGCAGCCAAATTGACAGGGGGGATGAAAAACTGTTTTTT. It is translated as CASSQIDRGDEKLFF.